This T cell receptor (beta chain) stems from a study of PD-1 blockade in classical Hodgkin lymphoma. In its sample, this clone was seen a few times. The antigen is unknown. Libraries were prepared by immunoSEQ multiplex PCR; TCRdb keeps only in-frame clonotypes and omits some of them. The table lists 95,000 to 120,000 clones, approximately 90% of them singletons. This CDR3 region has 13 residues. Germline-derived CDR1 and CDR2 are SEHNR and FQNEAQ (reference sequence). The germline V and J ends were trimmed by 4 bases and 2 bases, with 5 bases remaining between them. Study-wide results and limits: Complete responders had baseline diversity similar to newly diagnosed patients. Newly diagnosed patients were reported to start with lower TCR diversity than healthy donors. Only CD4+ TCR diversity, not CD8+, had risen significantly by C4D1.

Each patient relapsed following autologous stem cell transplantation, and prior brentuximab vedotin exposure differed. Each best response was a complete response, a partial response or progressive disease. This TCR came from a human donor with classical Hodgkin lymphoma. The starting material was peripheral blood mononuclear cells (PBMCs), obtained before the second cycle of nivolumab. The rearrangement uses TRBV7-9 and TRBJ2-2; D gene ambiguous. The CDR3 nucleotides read TGTGCCAGCAGCTCGGGTAACACCGGGGAGCTGTTTTTT. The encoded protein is CASSSGNTGELFF.